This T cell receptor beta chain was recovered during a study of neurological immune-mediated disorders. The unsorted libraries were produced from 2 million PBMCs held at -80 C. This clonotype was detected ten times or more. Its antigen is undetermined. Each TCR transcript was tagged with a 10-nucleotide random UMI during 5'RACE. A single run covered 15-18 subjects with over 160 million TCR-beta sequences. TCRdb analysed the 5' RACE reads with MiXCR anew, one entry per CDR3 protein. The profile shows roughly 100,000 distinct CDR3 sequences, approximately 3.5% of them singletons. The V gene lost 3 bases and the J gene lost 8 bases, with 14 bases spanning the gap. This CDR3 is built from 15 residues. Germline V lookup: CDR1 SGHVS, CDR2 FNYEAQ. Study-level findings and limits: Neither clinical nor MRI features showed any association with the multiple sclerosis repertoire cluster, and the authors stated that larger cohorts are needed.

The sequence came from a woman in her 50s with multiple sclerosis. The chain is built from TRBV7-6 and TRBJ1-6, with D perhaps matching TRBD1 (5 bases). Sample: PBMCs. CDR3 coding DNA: TGTGCCAGCAGCTTCCAGAGGCAGGGACATTCACCCCTCCACTTT. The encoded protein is CASSFQRQGHSPLHF. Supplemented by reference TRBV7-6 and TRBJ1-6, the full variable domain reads GAGVSQSPRYKVTKRGQDVALRCDPISGHVSLYWYRQALGQGPEFLTYFNYEAQQDKSGLPNDRFSAERPEGSISTLTIQRTEQRDSAMYRCASSFQRQGHSPLHFGNGTRLTVT.